The 27 T cell receptor beta chains presented below share a single source sample, sequenced in a study of human T cells and chemical hapten exposure. TCRdb reanalysed the RACE reads using MiXCR and keeps one entry per CDR3 protein. The sample has under 95,000 distinct CDR3 sequences, 7.5% to 9.5% seen once. Regarding time point: pre-sensitization, week 0. Noted treatment: therapeutic diphenylcyclopropenone sensitization with weekly scalp DPC. The specimen comprised whole blood, sampled in connection with sensitization to the hapten diphenylcyclopropenone (DPC). The receptors derive from a man aged 35 to 55 with alopecia areata. Some clones in this sample may be carry-over from other donors' samples.

The sample holds a few counts of this clonotype. The genes are TRBV5-6 and TRBJ2-1, with D hard to call. There are 15 residues in the CDR3. Germline V gene sequence: CDR1 SGHDT, CDR2 YYEEEE. Trimming stripped 1 base from V and 0 bases from J, with 8 bases between. The chain's CDR3 is CASSLQQSSYNEQFF. In nucleotides, the CDR3 is TGTGCCAGCAGCTTGCAACAGAGCTCCTACAATGAGCAGTTCTTC.

This clonotype has at least ten counts. V and J are TRBV4-1 and TRBJ1-2, with 8 bases aligning to TRBD1. Trimming cost V 0 bases and J 2 bases; bases outside gene matches: 5. The CDR3 length is 16 residues. Germline V gives CDR1 MGHRA, CDR2 YSYEKL. CDR3 in amino acids: CASSQDGRQGNYGYTF. In DNA, the CDR3 is TGCGCCAGCAGCCAAGATGGGAGACAGGGGAACTATGGCTACACCTTC.

The chain has TRBV18 and TRBJ2-7; D perhaps matches TRBD2 (7 bases). Trimming cost V 4 bases and J 9 bases, with 22 bases left between them. The length of the CDR3 is 15 residues. Germline assignment: CDR1 KGHSH and CDR2 LQKENI. CDR3 protein: CASSHPVGGAGVQYF. The CDR3 DNA reads TGTGCCAGCTCACACCCGGTTGGGGGGGCGGGTGTGCAGTACTTC.

This clonotype was recorded at least ten times. The V gene is TRBV4-1, the J gene TRBJ1-2, with D unclear. This CDR3 has 16 amino acids. Germline CDR1 reads MGHRA; CDR2 reads YSYEKL. Trimming took off 1 base at V and 0 bases at J, with 12 bases between the two ends. The CDR3 protein is CASSQANSGPNYGYTF. The CDR3 DNA sequence: TGCGCCAGCAGCCAAGCGAATTCTGGCCCTAACTATGGCTACACCTTC.

This clonotype was counted a few times. The V and J genes are TRBV7-2 and TRBJ2-1; a weak D match, TRBD2 (5 bases). The CDR3 sequence is 12 residues long. Germline values: CDR1 SGHTA, CDR2 FQGNSA. The V end was cut by 5 bases, the J end by 12 bases, with 14 bases between. This chain's CDR3 is CASSPPDSRQFF. For the CDR3, the DNA is TGTGCCAGCAGCCCCCCGGACTCCCGGCAGTTCTTC.

This clonotype was picked up many times. The V call is TRBV28, the J call TRBJ2-3; D gene unclear. Germline CDR1 and CDR2: MDHEN and SYDVKM. The CDR3 runs to 11 residues. V lost 6 bases and J 0 bases, leaving 1 base between the germline ends. DNA of the CDR3: TGTGCCAGCAGAAGCACAGATACGCAGTATTTT. As protein: CASRSTDTQYF.

The chain combines TRBV7-2 with TRBJ2-7, with D tentatively TRBD1 (6 bases). The CDR3 is made up of 13 amino acids. Germline V CDR1 and CDR2: SGHTA, FQGNSA. The ends were cut back, 1 base at V and 5 bases at J, with 9 bases in the middle. Here the CDR3 reads CASSLVQGHEQYV. In DNA, the CDR3 is TGTGCCAGCAGCTTAGTACAGGGTCACGAGCAGTACGTC.

This clonotype was seen many times. The chain links TRBV27 to TRBJ2-1, with 7 bases fitting TRBD1. The V gene end was trimmed by 3 bases and the J gene end by 4 bases; junction bases not matched to a gene: 9. The CDR3 is made up of 16 amino acids. Germline loops: CDR1 MNHEY, CDR2 SMNVEV (reference sequence). CDR3 sequence (DNA): TGTGCCAGCAGTTTGTACCAGGGGGTAATTTACAATGAGCAGTTCTTC. Its protein product is CASSLYQGVIYNEQFF.

This clonotype has just a few counts. This chain joins TRBV5-1 and TRBJ2-1; TRBD1 matches 11 bases. Germline values: CDR1 SGHRS, CDR2 YFSETQ. The CDR3 has 13 residues. Unmatched junction bases numbered 8, after V lost 6 bases and J lost 12 bases. CDR3 region: CASNRDRGDSQFF. The CDR3, as DNA: TGCGCCAGCAACCGGGACAGGGGGGACTCGCAGTTCTTC.

This clonotype came up many times. This chain uses TRBV20-1 with TRBJ1-5; D perhaps matches TRBD1 (5 bases). The CDR3 sequence is 14 residues long. The germline CDR1 and CDR2 sequences are DFQATT and SNEGSKA (reference sequence). With 6 bases removed from V and 12 bases from J, the gap between germline ends came to 24 bases. The CDR3 here is CSAQDTGGVQGQHF. CDR3 sequence (DNA): TGCAGTGCGCAGGACACGGGCGGGGTTCAGGGCCAGCATTTT.

The table lists this clonotype with a few counts. This chain links TRBV20-1 with TRBJ2-3; perhaps TRBD2 as D (6 bases). CDR1 DFQATT and CDR2 SNEGSKA come from the germline V gene (reference sequence). The CDR3 covers 13 residues. The germline V and J ends were trimmed by 5 bases and 6 bases, with 15 bases remaining between them. The chain's CDR3 is CSAAPGLADTQYF. DNA of the CDR3: TGCAGTGCTGCCCCGGGACTGGCCGATACGCAGTATTTT.

The chain couples TRBV5-6 to TRBJ2-3, with 8 bases fitting TRBD2. With V trimmed by 0 bases and J by 2 bases, 5 bases remained unmatched. Germline CDR1 is SGHDT and CDR2 is YYEEEE. This CDR3 has 16 amino acids. The CDR3 DNA reads TGTGCCAGCAGCTTGGCCGGGAGGGCAAACACAGATACGCAGTATTTT. This sequence encodes CASSLAGRANTDTQYF.

There are many counts of this clonotype. The chain is built from TRBV12-3 or TRBV12-4 and TRBJ1-6, with 7 bases lining up with TRBD1. V lost 6 bases, J lost 6 bases, and 5 bases stayed unmatched. The CDR3 spans 14 residues. This chain's CDR3 is CASSKGQSNSPLHF. As DNA, the CDR3 is TGTGCCAGCAGCAAGGGACAGTCTAATTCACCCCTCCACTTT.

This clonotype was counted at least ten times. The V gene is TRBV4-1, the J gene TRBJ2-2, with a tentative D call TRBD1 (5 bases). Germline V gene lookup returns CDR1 MGHRA and CDR2 YSYEKL. This CDR3 has 15 amino acids. Trimming took 4 bases from V and 1 from J, leaving 10 bases between them. DNA of the CDR3: TGCGCCAGCAGCCGGGGCGAAGGGAACACCGGGGAGCTGTTTTTT. Translated, it gives CASSRGEGNTGELFF.

This clonotype came up many times. The V call is TRBV29-1, the J call TRBJ2-1, with 8 positions matching TRBD1. The germline gives CDR1 SQVTM, CDR2 ANQGSEA. The CDR3 has 14 residues. After removal of 2 bases from V and 16 bases from J, the junction contained 16 bases not matched to a gene. The CDR3 DNA reads TGCAGCGTTGAAACGAGGGCAGGGGGCGCCGGGGGTTTCTTC. It encodes CSVETRAGGAGGFF.

This clonotype was seen at least ten times. V is TRBV21-1 and J is TRBJ2-7; the DNA was not compared with TRBD1, the D call given in the table. TRBV21-1 is assigned pseudogene status. The CDR3 is made up of 13 amino acids. For the CDR3, the DNA is TGTGCCAAGAGGACAGGGACAGACTACGAGCAGTACGTC. Its protein product is CAKRTGTDYEQYV.

This clonotype was recorded many times. The V call is TRBV20-1, the J call TRBJ2-1, with unresolved D. CDR3 size: 14 residues. The germline V gene encodes CDR1 DFQATT and CDR2 SNEGSKA (reference sequence). The V gene lost 3 bases and the J gene lost 1 base, with 10 bases spanning the gap. CDR3 DNA: TGCAGTGCTAGGGAATTTGGATCCTACAATGAGCAGTTCTTC. Translating gives CSAREFGSYNEQFF.

Sample share makes this clonotype medium-sized. CDR3 bases: TGCAGCGTTGATCGGGCAGGGACGGACACCATATATTTT. Residues: CSVDRAGTDTIYF. The chain combines TRBV29-1 with TRBJ1-3; possible D gene TRBD1, 5 bases. Germline CDR1 and CDR2: SQVTM and ANQGSEA. Trimming shortened V by 3 bases and J by 8 bases, and 14 bases separated the two germline ends. The CDR3 contains 13 residues.

The V call is TRBV28, the J call TRBJ2-7; D may match TRBD1 or TRBD2 (5 bases each). From germline, CDR1 is MDHEN and CDR2 SYDVKM. The germline V and J ends were trimmed by 7 bases and 5 bases, with 15 bases remaining between them. The CDR3 spans 13 residues. CDR3 residues: CASIRAGTDEQYV. CDR3 sequence (DNA): TGTGCCAGCATCAGGGCAGGGACGGACGAGCAGTACGTC.

The J gene is TRBJ2-7, the V gene TRBV5-1, with a weak D call TRBD1 (7 bases). Trimming took 0 bases from V and 9 from J, leaving 22 bases between them. Germline values: CDR1 SGHRS, CDR2 YFSETQ. The CDR3 covers 16 residues. DNA for the CDR3: TGCGCCAGCAGCTTGGCCACTGATCAGGGGGGCTCCGGGCAGTACTTC. Translation gives CASSLATDQGGSGQYF.

The V and J genes are TRBV7-2 and TRBJ2-7; 8 bases are shared with TRBD1. The trim removed 4 bases at V and 4 bases at J, leaving 6 bases unmatched. Germline V gene sequence: CDR1 SGHTA, CDR2 FQGNSA. The CDR3 has 14 residues. The CDR3 DNA reads as TGTGCCAGCAGCTATGGGACAGGTGTATACGAGCAGTACTTC. Amino acid sequence: CASSYGTGVYEQYF.

J is TRBJ2-7 and V is TRBV5-4; TRBD2 might be the D (6 bases). The CDR3 has 12 residues. Deletions cut 5 bases from V and 3 bases from J, with 9 bases between. CDR1 and CDR2 (germline): SGHNT, YYREEE (reference sequence). The CDR3 coding sequence is TGTGCCAGCAGTCGGGACTTCTACGAGCAGTACGTC. Its protein is CASSRDFYEQYV.

This clonotype was observed a few times. The chain has TRBV4-3 and TRBJ2-7; 7 bases are shared with TRBD2. CDR3 length equals 16 residues. Germline V gene data show CDR1 as LGHNA and CDR2 as YSLEER. V was pared by 0 bases and J by 2 bases, with 7 bases of the junction left unmatched. CDR3 sequence reads: CASSQDGGGTTYEQYF. CDR3 sequence (DNA): TGCGCCAGCAGCCAAGATGGGGGGGGTACCACCTACGAGCAGTACTTC.

This clonotype has at least ten counts. The chain combines TRBV12-3 or TRBV12-4 with TRBJ2-3, with 10 positions matching TRBD2. J gave up 4 bases and V 6 bases, and 7 bases lay outside the gene matches. This CDR3 has 15 residues. CDR3 loop: CASRQTSGMADTQYF. CDR3 in DNA: TGTGCCAGCAGGCAAACTAGCGGGATGGCAGATACGCAGTATTTT.

This clonotype was observed a few times. The genes are TRBV3-1 and TRBJ2-1; TRBD1 might be the D (6 bases). V gave up 6 bases and J gave up 15 bases, with 18 bases separating them. This CDR3 spans 12 amino acids. CDR1 and CDR2 from the germline V gene are LGHDT and YNNKEL (reference sequence). The CDR3 DNA reads as TGTGCCAGCAGGGGGGACATTAACTTTCCGTTCTTC. Protein sequence: CASRGDINFPFF.

This clonotype was picked up a small number of times. This chain links TRBV12-5 with TRBJ1-4; D perhaps matches TRBD1 (6 bases). This CDR3 has 14 amino acids. Trimming pared 1 base from V and 4 bases from J, leaving 7 bases between. The germline V gene has CDR1 LGHNT and CDR2 FRNRAP. CDR3 residues: CASGLDRDNEKLFF. The DNA of the CDR3 is TGTGCTAGTGGTTTGGACAGGGATAATGAAAAACTGTTTTTT.

This clonotype was seen only a few times. This rearrangement joins TRBV5-6 to TRBJ2-7; no reliable D call. This CDR3 region has 13 residues. Germline CDR1 is SGHDT and CDR2 is YYEEEE. V shed 0 bases and J shed 6 bases, with 10 bases lying between them. This CDR3 reads CASSLDTWREQYF. The CDR3 DNA sequence: TGTGCCAGCAGCTTGGATACCTGGCGCGAGCAGTACTTC.